The clone carrying this T cell receptor beta chain was recorded many times. The antigen remains undetermined. The sample originates from a study of neurological immune-mediated disorders. Germline CDR1 reads SGHRS; CDR2 reads YFSETQ. The CDR3 length is 14 residues. V gave up 2 bases and J gave up 5 bases, with 10 bases separating them. TCRdb called the 5' RACE reads again in MiXCR, with one record for every CDR3 protein. The sample consists of about 55,000 distinct CDR3 sequences, around 3.6% of them appearing once. Study results and limitations: Private repertoires in all groups were suggested by the finding that expanded clones across subjects shared no CDR3 amino acid sequences.

The sequenced material came from PBMCs. This receptor was identified in a man younger than 45 with multiple sclerosis. This chain connects TRBV5-1 to TRBJ2-2; D is tentatively TRBD1 or TRBD2 (5 bases each). The CDR3 nucleotides are TGCGCCAGCAGCTTCCGGGACCCGACCGGGGAGCTGTTTTTT. Translation gives CASSFRDPTGELFF.